Listed below are T cell receptor beta chains from one sample, sequenced in a study of T cell repertoires in cytomegalovirus infection. TCRdb analysed the reads with MiXCR anew, one entry per CDR3 protein. The table shows fewer than 200,000 distinct CDR3 sequences, with roughly a fifth occurring only once. Source material: PBMCs. Receptors originate from a human donor in good health (CMV status not recorded). Some clones in this sample may be carry-over from other donors' samples. Both conserved end residues are part of each CDR3. D genes are given only for firm matches. Size tells how often a clone was seen (once, few, many) or the class of an expanded clone, and some rows leave it out.

D	size	length	V	J	CDR3	DNA
-	-	14	TRBV29-1	TRBJ1-1	CSAAGGHLNTEAFF	TGCAGCGCCGCCGGGGGACATTTGAACACTGAAGCTTTCTTT
TRBD1	-	14	TRBV20-1	TRBJ1-2	CSASPGQGRYGYTF	TGCAGTGCTTCTCCAGGACAGGGCAGATATGGCTACACCTTC
TRBD1	few	16	TRBV5-1	TRBJ1-1	CASSLETGSQRTEAFF	TGCGCCAGCAGCTTGGAGACAGGGAGTCAGCGCACTGAAGCTTTCTTT
-	-	14	TRBV6-2/TRBV6-3	TRBJ1-5	CASSYSYSNQPQHF	TGTGCCAGCAGTTACTCTTATAGCAATCAGCCCCAGCATTTT
-	few	13	TRBV6-2/TRBV6-3	TRBJ2-7	CASSRDGIYEQYF	TGTGCCAGCAGTAGGGACGGAATCTACGAGCAGTACTTC
TRBD2	-	16	TRBV5-1	TRBJ2-1	CASSRTGTSGSGEQFF	TGCGCCAGCAGCCGCACCGGGACTAGCGGGAGCGGTGAGCAGTTCTTC
-	-	13	TRBV28	TRBJ2-1	CASSSPPAHEQFF	TGTGCCAGCTCGTCACCCCCGGCCCATGAGCAGTTCTTC
-	many	14	TRBV7-3	TRBJ1-2	CASSLGTGNYGYTF	TGTGCCAGCAGCTTAGGCACAGGGAACTATGGCTACACCTTC
-	few	15	TRBV29-1	TRBJ1-3	CSVDRVRGAGNTIYF	TGCAGCGTGGACCGGGTCAGGGGAGCTGGAAACACCATATATTTT
-	many	14	TRBV7-2	TRBJ1-2	CASSLLQLSYGYTF	TGTGCCAGCAGCTTACTACAGCTTAGCTATGGCTACACCTTC
-	many	15	TRBV7-2	TRBJ2-7	CASSLATGTVYEQYF	TGTGCCAGCAGCTTAGCTACAGGGACGGTCTACGAGCAGTACTTC
-	-	18	TRBV11-1	TRBJ2-3	CASSFNDGITASTDTQYF	TGTGCCAGCAGCTTCAACGATGGAATTACAGCTAGCACAGATACGCAGTATTTT
-	once	13	TRBV19	TRBJ1-5	CASSPPPGQPQHF	TGTGCCAGTAGTCCCCCTCCGGGGCAGCCCCAGCATTTT
-	few	11	TRBV7-2	TRBJ1-2	CASSRTRGYTF	TGTGCCAGCAGTAGGACACGGGGCTACACCTTC
-	few	16	TRBV6-4	TRBJ2-1	CASSDSGTESYNEQFF	TGTGCCAGCAGTGACTCTGGGACGGAATCCTACAATGAGCAGTTCTTC
-	many	20	TRBV11-3	TRBJ2-1	CASSLDPRRSPGGLYNEQFF	TGTGCCAGCAGCTTAGACCCGAGGCGGTCCCCAGGCGGTTTATACAATGAGCAGTTCTTC
TRBD2	-	16	TRBV5-6	TRBJ2-3	CASSLSSGRAGDTQYF	TGTGCCAGCAGCTTGAGTAGCGGGAGGGCAGGGGATACGCAGTATTTT
-	many	15	TRBV5-4	TRBJ2-7	CASSLGAGPASEQYF	TGTGCCAGCAGCTTGGGGGCAGGGCCCGCCTCCGAGCAGTACTTC
-	-	13	TRBV4-1	TRBJ2-1	CASSPTSTNEQFF	TGCGCCAGCTCCCCGACTAGTACAAATGAGCAGTTCTTC
-	-	13	TRBV27	TRBJ2-7	CAARRQGSYEQYF	TGTGCCGCCCGGAGGCAGGGCTCCTACGAGCAGTACTTC
-	many	14	TRBV7-2	TRBJ1-1	CASSRGRSSTEAFF	TGTGCCAGCAGCCGGGGACGGTCGAGCACTGAAGCTTTCTTT
-	few	15	TRBV10-3	TRBJ1-2	CAISESNRANYGYTF	TGTGCCATCAGTGAGTCAAACCGAGCTAACTATGGCTACACCTTC
-	few	15	TRBV5-1	TRBJ1-2	CASNSDSGSIGGYTF	TGCGCCAGCAATTCGGATAGCGGCTCTATCGGAGGCTACACCTTC
-	-	11	TRBV12-3/TRBV12-4	TRBJ2-5	CASSRGIAQYF	TGTGCCAGCAGTAGAGGGATTGCCCAGTACTTC
TRBD2	-	15	TRBV7-2	TRBJ2-5	CASSSLAGGGKTQYF	TGTGCCAGCAGCTCACTAGCGGGGGGCGGAAAGACCCAGTACTTC
TRBD2	-	16	TRBV7-9	TRBJ2-7	CASSLRTAGATCEQYF	TGTGCCAGCAGCTTACGTACCGCGGGAGCCACCTGCGAGCAGTACTTC
-	-	12	TRBV12-3/TRBV12-4	TRBJ1-1	CAGRGRDTEAFF	TGTGCCGGGCGGGGCCGGGACACTGAAGCTTTCTTT
-	many	13	TRBV12-3/TRBV12-4	TRBJ1-1	CASSLRGARRAFF	TGTGCCAGCAGTTTGAGGGGGGCGCGTCGAGCTTTCTTT
-	many	17	TRBV7-8	TRBJ2-1	CASSLAASVGSYNEQFF	TGTGCCAGCAGCTTAGCAGCCAGCGTCGGCTCCTACAATGAGCAGTTCTTC
TRBD2	few	17	TRBV12-3/TRBV12-4	TRBJ2-3	CASSSLLGLAATDTQYF	TGTGCCAGCAGTTCCCTCCTCGGACTAGCGGCCACAGATACGCAGTATTTT
TRBD1	-	16	TRBV5-5	TRBJ1-5	CASSVLPGQGVQPQHF	TGTGCCAGCAGCGTCCTTCCGGGACAGGGAGTCCAGCCCCAGCATTTT
-	few	17	TRBV3-1	TRBJ2-7	CASSQVRSGARGHEQYF	TGTGCCAGCAGCCAAGTGCGATCCGGGGCAAGGGGACACGAGCAGTACTTC
TRBD2	many	17	TRBV20-1	TRBJ2-2	CSARDPRPRESAGELFF	TGCAGTGCTAGAGATCCTCGGCCGCGGGAGTCCGCCGGGGAGCTGTTTTTT
-	-	15	TRBV19	TRBJ2-7	CASSTLPGPSYEQYF	TGTGCCAGTAGTACCTTACCGGGACCAAGTTACGAGCAGTACTTC
TRBD1	few	17	TRBV6-2/TRBV6-3	TRBJ1-5	CASSYQDRGRRNQPQHF	TGTGCCAGCAGTTACCAGGACAGGGGGCGACGAAATCAGCCCCAGCATTTT
-	-	14	TRBV27	TRBJ1-4	CASCFSGTHEKLFF	TGTGCCAGCTGTTTCTCCGGGACTCATGAAAAACTGTTTTTT
TRBD1	-	16	TRBV11-2	TRBJ2-7	CASRKNGQGVSYEQYF	TGTGCCAGCAGGAAGAATGGACAGGGAGTCTCCTACGAGCAGTACTTC
-	few	12	TRBV29-1	TRBJ1-2	CSVVVSGYGYTF	TGCAGCGTTGTTGTCAGCGGCTATGGCTACACCTTC
TRBD1	many	14	TRBV6-6	TRBJ1-5	CASSTTGGNQPQHF	TGTGCCAGCAGTACTACAGGGGGCAATCAGCCCCAGCATTTT
-	-	17	TRBV4-1	TRBJ1-2	CASSQGLAVRSNYGYTF	TGCGCCAGCAGCCAAGGGCTGGCGGTACGGTCTAACTATGGCTACACCTTC
TRBD2	few	16	TRBV7-2	TRBJ2-7	CASSYVAGGLSYEQYF	TGTGCCAGCAGTTACGTAGCGGGAGGACTATCCTACGAGCAGTACTTC